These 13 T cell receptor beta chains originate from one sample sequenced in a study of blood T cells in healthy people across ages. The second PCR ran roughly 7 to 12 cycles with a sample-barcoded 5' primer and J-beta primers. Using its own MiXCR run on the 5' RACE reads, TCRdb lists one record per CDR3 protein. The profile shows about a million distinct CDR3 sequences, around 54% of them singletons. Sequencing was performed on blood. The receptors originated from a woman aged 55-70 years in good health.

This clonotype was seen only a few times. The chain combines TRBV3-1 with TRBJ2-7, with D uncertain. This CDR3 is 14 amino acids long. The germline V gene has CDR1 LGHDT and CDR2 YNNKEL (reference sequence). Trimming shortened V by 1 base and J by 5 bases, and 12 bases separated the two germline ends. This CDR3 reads CASSQGPGEDEQYF. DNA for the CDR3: TGTGCCAGCAGCCAAGGTCCGGGTGAGGACGAGCAGTACTTC.

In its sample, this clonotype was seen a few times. The CDR3 reads CASRGARDRAPQETQYF. The DNA of the CDR3 is TGTGCCAGCAGAGGGGCCCGGGACAGGGCCCCTCAAGAGACCCAGTACTTC. This chain joins TRBV21-1 and TRBJ2-5; TRBD1, the table's D call, lacks a check against the DNA. TRBV21-1 is tagged as a pseudogene. The CDR3 consists of 17 residues.

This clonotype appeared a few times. The CDR3 nucleotides read TGTGCCAGCAGCCCGGGGACAGGGAAGATATACGAGCAGTACTTC. Protein: CASSPGTGKIYEQYF. The gene calls are TRBV3-1 and TRBJ2-7; 9 bases are shared with TRBD1. Looked up from germline, CDR1 is LGHDT and CDR2 is YNNKEL (reference sequence). This CDR3 comprises 15 residues. Germline trimming cut 4 bases from V and 4 bases from J; bases unmatched to any gene: 8.

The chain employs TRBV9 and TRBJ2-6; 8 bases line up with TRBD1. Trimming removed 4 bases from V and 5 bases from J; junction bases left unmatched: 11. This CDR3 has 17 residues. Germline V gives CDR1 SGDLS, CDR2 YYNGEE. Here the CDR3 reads CASSPGTGEERANVLTF. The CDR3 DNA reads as TGTGCCAGCAGCCCCGGGACAGGCGAGGAAAGGGCCAACGTCCTGACTTTC.

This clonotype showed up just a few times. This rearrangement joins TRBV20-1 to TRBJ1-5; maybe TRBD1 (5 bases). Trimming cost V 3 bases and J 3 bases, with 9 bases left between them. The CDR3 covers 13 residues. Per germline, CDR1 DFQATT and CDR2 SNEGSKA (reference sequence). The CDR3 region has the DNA TGCAGTGCTAGCCCGGACAACAATCAGCCCCAGCATTTT. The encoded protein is CSASPDNNQPQHF.

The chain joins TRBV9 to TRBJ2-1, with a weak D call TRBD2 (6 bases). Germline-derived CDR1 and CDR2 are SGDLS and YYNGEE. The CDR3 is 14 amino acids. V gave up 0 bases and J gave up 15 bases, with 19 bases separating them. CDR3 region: CASSVDPGARIGFF. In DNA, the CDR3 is TGTGCCAGCAGCGTAGACCCGGGAGCCAGAATTGGGTTCTTC.

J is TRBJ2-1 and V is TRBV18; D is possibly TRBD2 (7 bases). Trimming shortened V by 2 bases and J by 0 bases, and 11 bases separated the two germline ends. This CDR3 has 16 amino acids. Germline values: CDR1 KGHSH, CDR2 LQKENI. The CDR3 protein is CASSPEGGLSYNEQFF. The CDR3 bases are TGTGCCAGCTCACCAGAGGGGGGGCTCTCCTACAATGAGCAGTTCTTC.

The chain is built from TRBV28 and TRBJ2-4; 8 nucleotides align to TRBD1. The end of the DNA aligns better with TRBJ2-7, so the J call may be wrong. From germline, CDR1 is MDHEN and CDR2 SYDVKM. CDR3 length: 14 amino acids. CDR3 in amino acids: CASSLRTGRFEQYF. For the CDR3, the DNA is TGTGCCAGCAGTCTGCGGACAGGGAGGTTCGAGCAGTACTTC.

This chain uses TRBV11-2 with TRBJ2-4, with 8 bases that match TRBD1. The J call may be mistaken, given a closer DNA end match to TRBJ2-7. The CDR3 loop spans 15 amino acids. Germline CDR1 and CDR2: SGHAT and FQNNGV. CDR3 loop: CASSLIGTGNYEQYF. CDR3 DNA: TGTGCCAGCAGCTTAATTGGGACAGGCAATTACGAGCAGTACTTC.

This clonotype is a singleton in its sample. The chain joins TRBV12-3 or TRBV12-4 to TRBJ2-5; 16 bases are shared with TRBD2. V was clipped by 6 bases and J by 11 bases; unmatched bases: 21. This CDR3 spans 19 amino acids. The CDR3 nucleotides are TGTGCCAGCAGCAGTCCCGGGACTAGCGGGAGGGCCAGGGACAATGAGCAGTACTTC. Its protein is CASSSPGTSGRARDNEQYF.

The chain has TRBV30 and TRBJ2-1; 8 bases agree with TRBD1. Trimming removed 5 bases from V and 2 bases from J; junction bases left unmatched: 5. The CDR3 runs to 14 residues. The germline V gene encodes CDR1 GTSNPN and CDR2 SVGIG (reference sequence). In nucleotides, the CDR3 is TGTGCCTGGTCCCGGACAGGGACCTACAATGAGCAGTTCTTC. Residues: CAWSRTGTYNEQFF.

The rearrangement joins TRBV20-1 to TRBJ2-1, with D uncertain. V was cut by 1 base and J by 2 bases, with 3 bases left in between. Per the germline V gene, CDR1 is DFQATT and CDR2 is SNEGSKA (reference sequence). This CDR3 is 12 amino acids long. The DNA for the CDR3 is TGCAGTGCTAGAGCAACCTACAATGAGCAGTTCTTC. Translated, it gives CSARATYNEQFF.

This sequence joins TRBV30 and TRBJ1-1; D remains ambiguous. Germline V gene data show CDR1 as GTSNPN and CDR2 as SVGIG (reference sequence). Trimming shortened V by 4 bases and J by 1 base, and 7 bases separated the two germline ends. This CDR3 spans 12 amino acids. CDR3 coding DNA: TGTGCCTGGACCCCCCGGAACACTGAAGCTTTCTTT. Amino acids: CAWTPRNTEAFF.